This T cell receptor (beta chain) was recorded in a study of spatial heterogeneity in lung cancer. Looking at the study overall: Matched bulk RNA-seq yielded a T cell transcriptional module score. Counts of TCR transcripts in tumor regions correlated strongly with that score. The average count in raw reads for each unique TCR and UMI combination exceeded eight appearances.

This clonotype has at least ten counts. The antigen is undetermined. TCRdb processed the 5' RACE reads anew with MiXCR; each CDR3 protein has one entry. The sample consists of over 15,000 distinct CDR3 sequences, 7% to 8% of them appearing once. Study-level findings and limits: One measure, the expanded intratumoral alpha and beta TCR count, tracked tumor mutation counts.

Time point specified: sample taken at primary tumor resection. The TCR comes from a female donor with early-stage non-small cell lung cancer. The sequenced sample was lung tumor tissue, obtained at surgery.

In nucleotides, the CDR3 is TGTGCCTCCCCGAGTGCCACCGGGGAGCTGTTTTTT. It codes for CASPSATGELFF. The chain links TRBV30 to TRBJ2-2; D gene uncertain. Looked up from germline, CDR1 is GTSNPN and CDR2 is SVGIG (reference sequence). The CDR3 extends over 12 amino acids. Trimming stripped 7 bases from V and 4 bases from J, with 10 bases between.